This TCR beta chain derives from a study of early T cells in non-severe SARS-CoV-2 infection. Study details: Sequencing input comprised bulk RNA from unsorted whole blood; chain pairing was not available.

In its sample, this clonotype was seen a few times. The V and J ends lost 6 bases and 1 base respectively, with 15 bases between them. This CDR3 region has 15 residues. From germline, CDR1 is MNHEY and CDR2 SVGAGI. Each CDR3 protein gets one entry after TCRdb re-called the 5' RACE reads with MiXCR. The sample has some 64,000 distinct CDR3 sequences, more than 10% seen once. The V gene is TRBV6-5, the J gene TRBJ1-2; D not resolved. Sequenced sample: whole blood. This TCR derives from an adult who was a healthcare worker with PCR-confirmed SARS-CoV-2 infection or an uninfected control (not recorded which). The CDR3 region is CASRRLTTINYGYTF. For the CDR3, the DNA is TGTGCCAGCAGGAGACTAACGACTATTAACTATGGCTACACCTTC.